Below are 6 T cell receptor beta chains sequenced from a single sample in a study of blood T cell repertoires in COVID-19. This table comes from immunoSEQ multiplex PCR, and its TCRdb copy is limited to in-frame clones, with some not included. The sample has 210,000 or so clones, 83% seen once. The source material was peripheral blood. The origin of the receptors is a woman in her twenties or thirties with COVID-19, enrolled during active disease.

J is TRBJ2-1 and V is TRBV19, with 9 bases fitting TRBD1. This CDR3 has 15 residues. V was pared by 1 base and J by 4 bases, with 2 bases of the junction left unmatched. Germline CDR1 is LNHDA and CDR2 is SQIVND (reference sequence). CDR3 loop: CASSIGQGVYNEQFF. In DNA form, the CDR3 reads TGTGCCAGTAGTATAGGACAGGGGGTATACAATGAGCAGTTCTTC. Variable domain in full (rest from reference TRBV19 and TRBJ2-1): DGGITQSPKYLFRKEGQNVTLSCEQNLNHDAMYWYRQDPGQGLRLIYYSQIVNDFQKGDIAEGYSVSREKKESFPLTVTSAQKNPTAFYLCASSIGQGVYNEQFFGPGTRLTVL.

This chain connects TRBV10-3 to TRBJ1-5; 8 bases fit TRBD1. The J segment lost 0 bases and the V segment lost 2 bases, leaving 3 bases of the junction unmatched. Germline assignment: CDR1 ENHRY and CDR2 SYGVKD. CDR3 length: 16 residues. The CDR3 protein is CAISEKQGDSNQPQHF. The CDR3 nucleotides read TGTGCCATCAGTGAGAAACAGGGGGATAGCAATCAGCCCCAGCATTTT.

The genes are TRBV2 and TRBJ2-7, with 12 positions matching TRBD2. The CDR3 length is 16 residues. The ends lost 4 bases at V and 7 bases at J; junction bases unmatched: 11. The germline V gene encodes CDR1 SNHLY and CDR2 FYNNEI. CDR3 bases: TGTGCCAGCAGTGCTGCCGCTAGCGGGAGGGCCTCAGAGCAGTACTTC. Its protein product is CASSAAASGRASEQYF.

CDR3 sequence reads: CASSFGTGPGYTF. Here the CDR3 DNA reads TGTGCCAGCAGTTTTGGGACAGGACCCGGCTACACCTTC. This chain connects TRBV12-3 or TRBV12-4 to TRBJ1-2, with 8 bases fitting TRBD1. The V and J ends lost 3 bases and 8 bases, in that order; junction bases with no gene match: 5. The CDR3 is 13 residues long.

This clone showed up just a few times. The chain links TRBV6-5 to TRBJ2-1; 10 bases are shared with TRBD2. Germline V gene lookup returns CDR1 MNHEY and CDR2 SVGAGI. The V gene end was trimmed by 2 bases and the J gene end by 7 bases; junction bases not matched to a gene: 5. This CDR3 contains 15 residues. CDR3 DNA sequence: TGTGCCAGCAGTTACGGGGCTAGCGGGAGAAATGAGCAGTTCTTC. Translated, it gives CASSYGASGRNEQFF.

The chain recombines TRBV15 with TRBJ1-1, with 8 bases fitting TRBD1. The CDR3 is 16 residues long. The V and J ends lost 0 bases and 6 bases, in that order; junction bases with no gene match: 9. Germline CDR1 LNHNV, CDR2 YYDKDF (reference sequence). CDR3 region: CATSRDRGQGYPEAFF. The CDR3 DNA follows: TGTGCCACCAGCAGAGATCGAGGACAGGGCTACCCTGAAGCTTTCTTT. The whole variable domain, filled in from reference TRBV15 and TRBJ1-1, reads DAMVIQNPRYQVTQFGKPVTLSCSQTLNHNVMYWYQQKSSQAPKLLFHYYDKDFNNEADTPDNFQSRRPNTSFCFLDIRSPGLGDTAMYLCATSRDRGQGYPEAFFGQGTRLTVV.